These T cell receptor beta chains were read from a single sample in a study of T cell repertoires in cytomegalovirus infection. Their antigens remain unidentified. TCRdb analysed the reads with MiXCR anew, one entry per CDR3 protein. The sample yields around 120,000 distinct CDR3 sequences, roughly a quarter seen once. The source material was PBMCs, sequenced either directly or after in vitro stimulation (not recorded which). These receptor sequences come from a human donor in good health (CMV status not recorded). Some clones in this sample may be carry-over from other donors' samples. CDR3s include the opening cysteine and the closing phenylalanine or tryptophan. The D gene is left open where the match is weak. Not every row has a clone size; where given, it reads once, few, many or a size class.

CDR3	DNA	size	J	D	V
CASSRDTNIYNEQFF	TGCGCCAGCAGTAGGGACACAAACATCTACAATGAGCAGTTCTTC	.	TRBJ2-1	.	TRBV5-1
CASSYSSRVDSPLHF	TGTGCCAGCAGTTACTCGAGTCGGGTTGATTCACCCCTCCACTTT	many	TRBJ1-6	.	TRBV6-5
CASSPDSLRPRQGRKTQYF	TGTGCCAGCAGCCCCGATTCCCTGCGGCCCCGACAGGGTAGAAAGACCCAGTACTTC	few	TRBJ2-5	TRBD1	TRBV6-5
CASSYPTPGQKITSGNEQFF	TGTGCCAGCAGTTATCCCACTCCGGGACAGAAAATAACCTCCGGCAATGAGCAGTTCTTC	many	TRBJ2-1	TRBD1	TRBV6-2/TRBV6-3
CASSYLSYEQYF	TGTGCCAGCAGTTATCTTTCCTACGAGCAGTACTTC	few	TRBJ2-7	.	TRBV28
CASSLRGTGANVLTF	TGTGCCAGCAGTTTGAGGGGCACTGGGGCCAACGTCCTGACTTTC	.	TRBJ2-6	.	TRBV12-3/TRBV12-4
CASSTPGGGRSPLHF	TGTGCCAGCAGTACCCCCGGCGGGGGGCGGTCACCCCTCCACTTT	many	TRBJ1-6	.	TRBV28
CASSLERENNEKLFF	TGCGCCAGCAGCTTGGAAAGGGAAAATAATGAAAAACTGTTTTTT	.	TRBJ1-4	.	TRBV5-1
CARRSSRGLHYYEQYF	TGTGCCAGGAGAAGCTCCAGAGGTCTCCACTACTACGAGCAGTACTTC	many	TRBJ2-7	.	TRBV12-3/TRBV12-4
CASSVRDRGNSPLHF	TGTGCCAGCAGCGTCCGGGACAGGGGAAATTCACCCCTCCACTTT	.	TRBJ1-6	TRBD1	TRBV7-8
CASSYSHPALSYEQYF	TGTGCCAGCAGTTACAGTCATCCAGCCCTATCCTACGAGCAGTACTTC	few	TRBJ2-7	.	TRBV6-5
CASSEPGPSGANVLTF	TGTGCCAGCAGTGAACCGGGGCCCTCTGGGGCCAACGTCCTGACTTTC	.	TRBJ2-6	.	TRBV6-2/TRBV6-3
CASSHPQTVYYEQYF	TGTGCCAGCAGTCACCCCCAGACAGTCTATTACGAGCAGTACTTC	.	TRBJ2-7	.	TRBV28
CASSRGRGTGANVLTF	TGTGCCAGCAGCAGGGGGAGAGGGACTGGGGCCAACGTCCTGACTTTC	.	TRBJ2-6	TRBD1	TRBV2
CASSLKGEETQYF	TGTGCCAGCAGCTTGAAGGGGGAAGAGACCCAGTACTTC	.	TRBJ2-5	.	TRBV5-6
CASSLGTAGQYGYTF	TGTGCCAGCAGCTTAGGAACAGCGGGCCAGTATGGCTACACCTTC	many	TRBJ1-2	.	TRBV7-9
CASSLDSRDRNTEAFF	TGTGCCAGCAGCTTGGATTCACGGGACAGGAACACTGAAGCTTTCTTT	few	TRBJ1-1	TRBD1	TRBV7-6
CSARSWGSGRGEDTQYF	TGCAGTGCTAGATCCTGGGGGAGCGGGAGAGGGGAAGATACGCAGTATTTT	.	TRBJ2-3	TRBD2	TRBV20-1
CASSLRQQLYNEQFF	TGTGCCAGCAGTTTAAGGCAGCAACTCTACAATGAGCAGTTCTTC	.	TRBJ2-1	.	TRBV12-3/TRBV12-4
CASSFPQTYGYTF	TGTGCCAGCAGCTTTCCACAGACCTATGGCTACACCTTC	many	TRBJ1-2	.	TRBV7-2
CASSEGAAGGSTDTQYF	TGTGCCAGCAGTGAGGGAGCAGCGGGAGGGAGCACAGATACGCAGTATTTT	.	TRBJ2-3	TRBD2	TRBV6-1
CSVEFGYSYEQYF	TGCAGCGTTGAATTCGGCTACTCCTACGAGCAGTACTTC	many	TRBJ2-7	.	TRBV29-1
CASIPGDISYEQYF	TGTGCCAGCATCCCGGGGGACATCTCCTACGAGCAGTACTTC	few	TRBJ2-7	.	TRBV6-1
CASSLQARATNEKLFF	TGTGCCAGCAGTTTACAGGCCAGAGCAACTAATGAAAAACTGTTTTTT	few	TRBJ1-4	.	TRBV6-6
CASSSVGAGGPNEQYF	TGTGCCAGCAGCTCCGTTGGAGCGGGAGGGCCAAACGAGCAGTACTTC	.	TRBJ2-7	TRBD2	TRBV12-3/TRBV12-4
CASSPIRDGLQGYTF	TGTGCCAGCAGCCCAATCAGGGACGGGCTTCAAGGCTACACCTTC	few	TRBJ1-2	.	TRBV11-2
CASSSGQGARQETQYF	TGTGCCAGCAGTTCGGGACAGGGGGCGAGGCAAGAGACCCAGTACTTC	few	TRBJ2-5	TRBD1	TRBV28
CSAREVGQGAFGGTQYF	TGCAGTGCTAGAGAAGTTGGGCAGGGGGCTTTCGGTGGGACCCAGTACTTC	.	TRBJ2-5	TRBD1	TRBV20-1
CASNAEGSNTEAFF	TGTGCCAGCAACGCCGAGGGATCGAACACTGAAGCTTTCTTT	few	TRBJ1-1	.	TRBV7-9
CASGRDIPHEQYF	TGTGCCTCCGGCCGGGACATACCCCACGAGCAGTACTTC	once	TRBJ2-7	.	TRBV6-1
CASSLGLDLQQFF	TGTGCCAGCAGCTTAGGTTTGGACCTACAACAGTTCTTC	.	TRBJ2-1	.	TRBV11-2
CASSYGLGSTDTQYF	TGTGCCAGCAGTTACGGGCTAGGATCCACAGATACGCAGTATTTT	.	TRBJ2-3	.	TRBV6-2/TRBV6-3
CASRPTLSLSTFF	TGTGCCAGCAGGCCGACCCTTTCACTCTCGACTTTCTTT	few	TRBJ1-1	.	TRBV25-1
CASSELRLAGSSRSYEQYF	TGTGCCAGCAGTGAACTTCGACTAGCGGGATCCTCGCGGTCCTACGAGCAGTACTTC	.	TRBJ2-7	TRBD2	TRBV2
CASSLSPFSEQPQHF	TGTGCCAGCAGTTTATCCCCTTTCAGTGAACAGCCCCAGCATTTT	few	TRBJ1-5	.	TRBV27
CATSGADGFNYGYTF	TGTGCCACCTCTGGGGCAGACGGATTTAACTATGGCTACACCTTC	.	TRBJ1-2	.	TRBV6-2/TRBV6-3
CASRGVEQFF	TGTGCCAGCCGCGGAGTTGAGCAGTTCTTC	.	TRBJ2-1	.	TRBV19
CSVDSSGSSWNEQFF	TGCAGCGTTGATTCGAGCGGGAGTTCGTGGAATGAGCAGTTCTTC	.	TRBJ2-1	TRBD2	TRBV29-1
CASDPGQLLANYGYTF	TGTGCCAGCGACCCCGGACAGCTCCTAGCTAACTATGGCTACACCTTC	many	TRBJ1-2	.	TRBV6-2/TRBV6-3
CASSLDASWDTQYF	TGTGCCAGCAGCTTAGACGCTAGCTGGGATACGCAGTATTTT	few	TRBJ2-3	.	TRBV7-2
CASRSPPPRNTGELFF	TGTGCCAGCAGAAGTCCCCCCCCTAGGAACACCGGGGAGCTGTTTTTT	few	TRBJ2-2	.	TRBV6-2/TRBV6-3
CASSLGQGIYGYTF	TGTGCCAGCAGTTTGGGACAGGGAATTTATGGCTACACCTTC	few	TRBJ1-2	TRBD1	TRBV27
CASSSSDYNEQFF	TGTGCCAGCAGCTCCTCGGACTACAATGAGCAGTTCTTC	many	TRBJ2-1	.	TRBV7-2
CSAQTGTAKNIQYF	TGCAGTGCTCAGACAGGGACAGCCAAAAACATTCAGTACTTC	.	TRBJ2-4	TRBD1	TRBV20-1
CASSLLGTSGSNEQFF	TGTGCCAGCAGTTTACTCGGGACTAGCGGGAGCAATGAGCAGTTCTTC	few	TRBJ2-1	TRBD2	TRBV28
CASSALRTVGNTIYF	TGCGCCAGCAGTGCGCTACGGACAGTTGGAAACACCATATATTTT	.	TRBJ1-3	.	TRBV10-2
CANSGATEAFF	TGTGCCAATTCAGGGGCCACTGAAGCTTTCTTT	.	TRBJ1-1	.	TRBV2
CASRSGKETDTQYF	TGTGCCAGTAGGTCCGGGAAGGAGACAGATACGCAGTATTTT	few	TRBJ2-3	.	TRBV19
CASSPITHGGADWEKLFF	TGTGCCAGCAGCCCAATAACTCACGGCGGTGCCGATTGGGAAAAACTGTTTTTT	.	TRBJ1-4	.	TRBV11-2
CASSPTGRGETQYF	TGTGCCAGTAGTCCGACAGGGAGAGGAGAGACCCAGTACTTC	few	TRBJ2-5	TRBD1	TRBV19
CASEGDPSGNTIYF	TGTGCCAGCGAAGGGGATCCATCTGGAAACACCATATATTTT	.	TRBJ1-3	.	TRBV2
CASSRTGDTGELFF	TGTGCCAGCAGTCGCACAGGAGACACCGGGGAGCTGTTTTTT	.	TRBJ2-2	.	TRBV7-9
CASKTLAEQFF	TGTGCCAGCAAAACACTAGCGGAGCAGTTCTTC	.	TRBJ2-1	TRBD2	TRBV6-1
CASSNGGATNEKLFF	TGTGCCAGCAGCAACGGGGGAGCAACTAATGAAAAACTGTTTTTT	.	TRBJ1-4	.	TRBV7-9
CASRAPGNYNEQFF	TGTGCCAGCAGGGCGCCCGGCAACTACAATGAGCAGTTCTTC	few	TRBJ2-1	.	TRBV7-2
CASSHDTLNTEAFF	TGCGCCAGCAGCCACGATACACTGAACACTGAAGCTTTCTTT	.	TRBJ1-1	.	TRBV5-1
CASTSDRLNTEAFF	TGTGCCAGTACCTCGGACAGACTGAACACTGAAGCTTTCTTT	few	TRBJ1-1	.	TRBV19
CASSTTSGSYNEQFF	TGTGCCAGCAGCACCACTAGCGGGAGCTACAATGAGCAGTTCTTC	many	TRBJ2-1	TRBD2	TRBV7-2
CASSTAGGTGELFF	TGTGCCAGTAGTACAGCGGGGGGCACCGGGGAGCTGTTTTTT	.	TRBJ2-2	TRBD2	TRBV19